This TCR beta chain was identified during a study of vaccination and CD4 T cells after COVID-19. As for the study in general: Convalescent donors: six male, four female; seven Caucasian, two Asian, one multiracial, two Hispanic. Overall study findings and caveats: Analysis of convalescent patients found that 304 of 307 vaccine-specific clones were spike mono-reactive.

Cultured CD4+ T-cell DNA underwent Oncomine TCR Beta short-read sequencing. Investigators isolated genomic DNA from cultured CD4+ T cells. TCRdb ran MiXCR on the PCR reads and lists one entry per CDR3 protein. The table lists some 10,000 distinct CDR3 sequences, 22% of them singletons, with 9% to 15% in the top ten. Germline V gene lookup returns CDR1 DFQATT and CDR2 SNEGSKA (reference sequence). With 3 bases removed from V and 1 base from J, the gap between germline ends came to 6 bases. The CDR3 runs 12 residues. Treatment defined: roughly 11-day PBMC culture with coronavirus spike peptide pools or control peptides (ViraFEST assay). Alongside about 9.9 IU/ml IL-2 and approximately 9.8 ug/ml peptide pools, PBMCs were cultured at two million per well. This clonotype ranks as medium-sized. What it recognizes is unknown.

This TCR was recovered from a human donor who had recovered from COVID-19. Here the sequenced sample was CD4+ T cells from blood, cultured in vitro, taken after SARS-CoV-2 vaccination. The chain combines TRBV20-1 with TRBJ1-1; D gene unclear. This CDR3 reads CSASGRNTEAFF. In DNA, the CDR3 is TGCAGTGCTAGTGGGCGGAACACTGAAGCTTTCTTT.